This T cell receptor (beta chain) appears in the sequencing data of a study of blood T cell repertoires in COVID-19. Study-level information: Acute and convalescent COVID-19 samples came from the United States, Italy and Spain. T cells, B-cell-depleted T cells, or PBMCs supplied cDNA or gDNA.

Deletions cut 3 bases from V and 7 bases from J, with 10 bases between. This CDR3 has 14 residues. Germline V gene sequence: CDR1 MNHEY, CDR2 SMNVEV (reference sequence). This study enrolled people aged roughly 18 to 90 from 24 US geographic areas. Cohort allocation depended upon clinical history that participants reported. Repertoires were generated with immunoSEQ multiplex PCR, while TCRdb's copy carries only in-frame clones and drops some. The sample lists roughly 360,000 clones, 88% occurring once. The V gene is TRBV27, the J gene TRBJ1-6, with D perhaps matching TRBD1 (6 bases). This TCR was sampled from a woman aged 25 to 45 with acute COVID-19. Sequenced sample: PBMCs or T cells enriched from blood (not recorded which). CDR3 nucleotides: TGTGCCAGCAGTTTTGCAGGGGCAAATTCACCCCTCCACTTT. This codes for CASSFAGANSPLHF.